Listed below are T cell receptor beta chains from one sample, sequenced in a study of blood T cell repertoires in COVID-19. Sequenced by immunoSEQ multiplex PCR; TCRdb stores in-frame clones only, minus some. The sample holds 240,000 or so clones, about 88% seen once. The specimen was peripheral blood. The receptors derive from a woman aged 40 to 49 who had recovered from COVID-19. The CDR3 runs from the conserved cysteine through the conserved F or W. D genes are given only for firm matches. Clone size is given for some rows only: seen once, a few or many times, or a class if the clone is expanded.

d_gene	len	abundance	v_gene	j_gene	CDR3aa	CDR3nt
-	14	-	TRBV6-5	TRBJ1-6	CASTWASPNSPLHF	TGTGCCAGCACGTGGGCCTCTCCAAATTCACCCCTCCACTTT
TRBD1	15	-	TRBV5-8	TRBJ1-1	CASSFEGGTGGEAFF	TGTGCCAGCAGCTTTGAGGGGGGGACAGGGGGTGAAGCTTTCTTT
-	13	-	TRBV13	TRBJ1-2	CASSRDRNYGYTF	TGTGCCAGCAGCCGTGACAGGAACTATGGCTACACCTTC
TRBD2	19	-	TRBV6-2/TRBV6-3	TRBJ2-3	CASSRTPGLAEDLTDTQYF	TGTGCCAGCAGCCGAACCCCGGGACTAGCGGAAGACCTCACAGATACGCAGTATTTT
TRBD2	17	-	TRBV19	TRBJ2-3	CASSIGDYPPRTDTQYF	TGTGCCAGTAGTATCGGGGACTACCCGCCCCGCACAGATACGCAGTATTTT
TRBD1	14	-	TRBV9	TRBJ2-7	CASSATGATYEQYF	TGTGCCAGCAGCGCGACAGGGGCCACCTACGAGCAGTACTTC
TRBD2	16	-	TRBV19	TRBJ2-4	CATTPGGGVGKNIQYF	TGTGCCACCACCCCCGGGGGGGGCGTCGGCAAAAACATTCAGTACTTC
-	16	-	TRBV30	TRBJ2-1	CAWTRGGTVTYNEQFF	TGTGCCTGGACCCGAGGCGGGACCGTAACCTACAATGAGCAGTTCTTC
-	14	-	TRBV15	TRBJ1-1	CATSRGPVDTEAFF	TGTGCCACCAGCAGAGGTCCGGTCGACACTGAAGCTTTCTTT
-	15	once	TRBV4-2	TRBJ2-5	CASSQAVGGAETQYF	TGTGCCAGCAGCCAAGCGGTAGGAGGCGCGGAGACCCAGTACTTC
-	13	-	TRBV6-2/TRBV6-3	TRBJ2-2	CASSYSRTGELFF	TGTGCCAGCAGTTACAGTCGGACCGGGGAGCTGTTTTTT
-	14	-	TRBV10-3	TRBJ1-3	CAIMEYRSGNTIYF	TGTGCCATCATGGAGTACCGCTCTGGAAACACCATATATTTT
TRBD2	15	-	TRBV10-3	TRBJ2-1	CAISNPREGYNEQFF	TGTGCCATCAGCAACCCCCGGGAGGGGTACAATGAGCAGTTCTTC
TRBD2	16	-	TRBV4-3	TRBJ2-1	CASSQEGLAGHNEQFF	TGCGCCAGCAGCCAAGAGGGGCTAGCGGGACACAATGAGCAGTTCTTC
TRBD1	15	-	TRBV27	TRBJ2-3	CASSRGDRVPRGQYF	TGTGCCAGCAGCCGGGGGGACAGGGTTCCCCGGGGGCAGTATTTT
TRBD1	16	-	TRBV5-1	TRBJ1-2	CASSLTGTESGYGYTF	TGCGCCAGCAGCTTGACCGGGACAGAGTCAGGCTATGGCTACACCTTC
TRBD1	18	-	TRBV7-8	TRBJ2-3	CASSLGTGVYLPTDTQYF	TGTGCCAGCAGCTTAGGGACAGGGGTCTACCTCCCCACAGATACGCAGTATTTT
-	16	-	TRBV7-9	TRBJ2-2	CASSPKTGLNTGELFF	TGTGCCAGCAGCCCCAAGACAGGCCTGAACACCGGGGAGCTGTTTTTT
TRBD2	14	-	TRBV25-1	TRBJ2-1	CASSRTSAYNEQFF	TGTGCCAGCAGCCGGACTAGCGCTTACAATGAGCAGTTCTTC
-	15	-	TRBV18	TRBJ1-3	CASSRPTGFGNTIYF	TGTGCCAGCTCACGCCCCACAGGATTTGGAAACACCATATATTTT
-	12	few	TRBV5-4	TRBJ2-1	CASSLRGGEQFF	TGTGCCAGCAGCTTGAGGGGGGGTGAGCAGTTCTTC
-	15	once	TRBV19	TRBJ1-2	CASSAQRDTPYGYTF	TGTGCCAGTAGTGCCCAGAGGGACACCCCCTATGGCTACACCTTC
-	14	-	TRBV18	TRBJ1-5	CASSPSTPNQPQHF	TGTGCCAGCTCACCAAGCACTCCCAATCAGCCCCAGCATTTT
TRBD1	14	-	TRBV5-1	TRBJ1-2	CASSAGRTGEGYTF	TGCGCCAGCAGCGCCGGCCGGACAGGGGAGGGCTACACCTTC
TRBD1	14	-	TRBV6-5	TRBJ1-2	CASRPGQGVDGYTF	TGTGCCAGCAGACCAGGACAGGGCGTTGATGGCTACACCTTC
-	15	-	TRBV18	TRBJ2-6	CASSPGTTGANVLTF	TGTGCCAGCTCACCCGGGACAACCGGGGCCAACGTCCTGACTTTC
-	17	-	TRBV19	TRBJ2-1	CASSTSRLGAGGDEQFF	TGTGCCAGTAGTACCAGCCGCCTGGGGGCGGGCGGCGATGAGCAGTTCTTC
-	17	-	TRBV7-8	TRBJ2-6	CASSLPYRASGANVLTF	TGTGCCAGCAGCTTACCGTACAGGGCCTCTGGGGCCAACGTCCTGACTTTC
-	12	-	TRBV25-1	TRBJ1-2	CASSDRGFGYTF	TGTGCCAGCAGTGACCGGGGTTTTGGCTACACCTTC
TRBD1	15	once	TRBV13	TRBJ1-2	CASSLGAGTVYGYTF	TGTGCCAGCAGCTTAGGCGCCGGGACAGTCTATGGCTACACCTTC
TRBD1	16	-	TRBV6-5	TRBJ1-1	CASSYAAGGSGTEAFF	TGTGCCAGCAGTTACGCCGCAGGGGGCTCGGGCACTGAAGCTTTCTTT
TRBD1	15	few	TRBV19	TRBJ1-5	CASSNTGVGNQPQHF	TGTGCCAGTAGCAACACAGGGGTCGGCAATCAGCCCCAGCATTTT